This T cell receptor beta chain comes out of a study of T cells after yellow fever vaccination. General study points: The study noted that FACS-sorted repertoires could contain abundant clonotypes contaminating from the bulk population.

TCRdb reprocessed the 5' RACE reads with MiXCR, giving one entry per CDR3 protein. The sample lists about 360,000 distinct CDR3 sequences; approximately 6% were seen once. This clonotype occurred many times. Its antigen is undetermined. The germline V gene encodes CDR1 LNHNV and CDR2 YYDKDF (reference sequence). This CDR3 has 18 amino acids. V shed 0 bases and J 2 bases; nucleotides not matched to a gene: 10. The specimen comprised PBMCs, sampled 5 days after the yellow fever booster vaccination. J is TRBJ2-5 and V is TRBV15; 9 nucleotides agree with TRBD1. The clonotype comes from a man between 25 and 39 years old who received the YFV17D yellow fever vaccine. The CDR3 bases are TGTGCCACCAGCAGAGAACCGGCCGGGACAGGGTGGCAAGAGACCCAGTACTTC. It encodes CATSREPAGTGWQETQYF.